A single sample is the source of the 29 T cell receptor beta chains below, sequenced in a study of T cells after yellow fever vaccination. One entry per CDR3 protein, called by TCRdb with MiXCR from the 5' RACE reads. The sample has about 340,000 distinct CDR3 sequences; roughly 8.7% are singletons. The material was PBMCs, obtained on the day of the first yellow fever vaccination. The source of these receptors is a young man who received the YFV17D yellow fever vaccine.

The chain carries TRBV29-1 and TRBJ1-5; tentative D call: TRBD1 (5 bases). Germline values: CDR1 SQVTM, CDR2 ANQGSEA. V gave up 4 bases and J gave up 5 bases, with 15 bases separating them. The CDR3 is made up of 14 amino acids. The CDR3 reads CSVGFGAQDQPQHF. The CDR3 DNA sequence: TGCAGCGTTGGATTCGGGGCCCAGGATCAGCCCCAGCATTTT.

In its sample, this clonotype was seen a few times. V and J are TRBV24-1 and TRBJ2-1, with D perhaps TRBD1 or TRBD2 (5 bases each). V was trimmed by 5 bases and J by 8 bases, leaving 9 bases between them. CDR3 length: 12 residues. The V gene's germline CDR1 is KGHDR and CDR2 SFDVKD. CDR3 protein: CATSGGADEQFF. The DNA for the CDR3 is TGTGCCACCAGTGGAGGGGCAGATGAGCAGTTCTTC.

This clonotype was picked up a small number of times. The chain recombines TRBV4-2 with TRBJ2-5, with D tentatively TRBD2 (6 bases). The V gene's germline CDR1 is LGHNA and CDR2 YNFKEQ. CDR3 size: 14 residues. The V and J ends lost 0 bases and 5 bases respectively, with 10 bases between them. As DNA, the CDR3 is TGTGCCAGCAGCCAAGATTCACGGGGGGAGACCCAGTACTTC. It yields the protein CASSQDSRGETQYF.

This clonotype was seen at least ten times. This chain connects TRBV12-3 or TRBV12-4 to TRBJ1-6; 7 nucleotides line up with TRBD1. The CDR3 totals 12 residues. Trimming removed 9 bases from V and 8 bases from J; junction bases left unmatched: 4. The CDR3 sequence: CASTTGDSPLHF. CDR3 in DNA: TGTGCCAGTACTACAGGGGATTCACCCCTCCACTTT.

This clonotype was observed a handful of times. The genes are TRBV24-1 and TRBJ1-2; no reliable D call. The V gene's germline CDR1 is KGHDR and CDR2 SFDVKD. The length of the CDR3 is 12 residues. V was trimmed by 4 bases and J by 6 bases, leaving 8 bases between them. The CDR3 sequence is CATSDSIDGYTF. CDR3 nucleotides: TGTGCCACCAGTGACAGTATCGATGGCTACACCTTC.

The rearrangement joins TRBV9 to TRBJ2-1; 16 bases align to TRBD2. The CDR3 length is 20 residues. Trimming at V came to 4 bases and at J to 1 base, leaving 11 bases not matched to a gene. The V gene's germline CDR1 is SGDLS and CDR2 YYNGEE. For the CDR3, the DNA is TGTGCCAGCAGCTCACCACCGGGACTAGCGGGGGGGCCTTCCTACAATGAGCAGTTCTTC. Its translation is CASSSPPGLAGGPSYNEQFF. The whole variable domain, remainder taken from reference TRBV9 and TRBJ2-1, is DSGVTQTPKHLITATGQRVTLRCSPRSGDLSVYWYQQSLDQGLQFLIQYYNGEERAKGNILERFSAQQFPDLHSELNLSSLELGDSALYFCASSSPPGLAGGPSYNEQFFGPGTRLTVL.

The chain is built from TRBV7-8 and TRBJ1-1; D not certain. This CDR3 comprises 14 residues. Germline V gives CDR1 SGHVS, CDR2 FQNEAQ. Trimming pared 7 bases from V and 1 base from J, leaving 13 bases between. The CDR3 region has the DNA TGTGCCAGCACCTTGTCACACGCGAACACTGAAGCTTTCTTT. It specifies CASTLSHANTEAFF.

In the case of this clonotype: The junction differs from germline at one of its ends, possibly a read error. The chain carries TRBV6-1 and TRBJ2-3, with 10 bases fitting TRBD2. Germline V gene sequence: CDR1 MNHNS, CDR2 SASEGT. This CDR3 is built from 14 residues. The CDR3 coding sequence is TGTGCCAGCAGGGTAGCGGGGGGCACCGATACGCAGTATTTT. This encodes CASRVAGGTDTQYF.

This clonotype came up many times. The gene calls are TRBV20-1 and TRBJ2-3, with TRBD2 matching over 8 bases. CDR1 and CDR2 from the germline V gene are DFQATT and SNEGSKA (reference sequence). The CDR3 spans 15 residues. The V gene end was trimmed by 2 bases and the J gene end by 5 bases; junction bases not matched to a gene: 9. CDR3 residues: CSARSGGGSQDTQYF. The CDR3 region has the DNA TGCAGTGCTAGATCTGGCGGGGGGTCTCAAGATACGCAGTATTTT.

This clonotype was counted between two and nine times. The chain carries TRBV7-2 and TRBJ2-7; 9 bases line up with TRBD2. With 2 bases clipped from V and 7 bases from J, the junction kept 9 bases outside the gene matches. Germline V gene data show CDR1 as SGHTA and CDR2 as FQGNSA. CDR3 length equals 15 residues. CDR3 amino acids: CASSLYRGGAGEQYF. For the CDR3, the DNA is TGTGCCAGCAGCTTATACCGCGGGGGGGCGGGGGAGCAGTACTTC. Together with reference TRBV7-2 and TRBJ2-7, the CDR3 gives the full variable domain: GAGVSQSPSNKVTEKGKDVELRCDPISGHTALYWYRQSLGQGLEFLIYFQGNSAPDKSGLPSDRFSAERTGGSVSTLTIQRTQQEDSAVYLCASSLYRGGAGEQYFGPGTRLTVT.

The rearrangement links TRBV20-1 to TRBJ2-3, with TRBD2 identical over 9 bases. Losses at the gene ends were 5 bases for V and 4 bases for J; bases not matched to a gene: 4. Per the germline V gene, CDR1 is DFQATT and CDR2 is SNEGSKA (reference sequence). The CDR3 consists of 13 residues. CDR3 nucleotide sequence: TGCAGTGCTGTGGGCGGGGGGGCAGATACGCAGTATTTT. The encoded protein is CSAVGGGADTQYF.

V and J are TRBV10-3 and TRBJ2-7; possible D gene TRBD1, 6 bases. The germline V gene has CDR1 ENHRY and CDR2 SYGVKD. The CDR3 has 14 residues. V was cut by 1 base and J by 2 bases, with 9 bases left in between. The DNA of the CDR3 is TGTGCCATCAGTGAGTACAGGGACGCCTACGAGCAGTACGTC. Its translation is CAISEYRDAYEQYV.

At least ten counts were recorded for this clonotype. The V call is TRBV20-1, the J call TRBJ1-5; possible D gene TRBD1, 6 bases. This CDR3 is 13 amino acids long. CDR1 is DFQATT and CDR2 is SNEGSKA in the germline V gene (reference sequence). V gave up 1 base and J gave up 4 bases, with 8 bases separating them. The CDR3 sequence: CSARVQGNQPQHF. As DNA, the CDR3 is TGCAGTGCTAGAGTACAGGGAAATCAGCCCCAGCATTTT.

This clonotype has only a few counts. The rearrangement links TRBV7-9 to TRBJ2-7, with D perhaps matching TRBD1 or TRBD2 (6 bases each). The CDR3 is 14 residues long. CDR1 is SEHNR and CDR2 is FQNEAQ in the germline V gene (reference sequence). Trimming took off 2 bases at V and 6 bases at J, with 14 bases between the two ends. This CDR3 reads CASSLIGGGTEQYV. The CDR3 DNA reads TGTGCCAGCAGCTTAATCGGAGGGGGTACCGAGCAGTACGTC.

The table lists this clonotype with many counts. The V and J genes are TRBV4-1 and TRBJ2-1; D not resolved. Trimming took 0 bases from V and 3 from J, leaving 9 bases between them. CDR3 length equals 15 residues. Germline assignment: CDR1 MGHRA and CDR2 YSYEKL. CDR3 nucleotides: TGCGCCAGCAGCCAAGAGGTCAGAGACTACAATGAGCAGTTCTTC. Amino acids: CASSQEVRDYNEQFF.

This clonotype came up a few times. The rearrangement links TRBV12-3 or TRBV12-4 to TRBJ1-2; D uncertain. The CDR3 runs 13 residues. Trimming stripped 3 bases from V and 8 bases from J, with 13 bases between. DNA for the CDR3: TGTGCCAGCAGTTTGGGGTTGGGGAAGGGCTACACCTTC. Its protein is CASSLGLGKGYTF.

This clonotype was detected a few times. The V gene is TRBV7-2, the J gene TRBJ1-1; D may be TRBD1 (6 bases). The CDR3 contains 14 residues. Trimming cost V 3 bases and J 5 bases, with 13 bases left between them. Germline assignment: CDR1 SGHTA and CDR2 FQGNSA. Here the CDR3 reads CASSFLRGGTEAFF. As DNA, the CDR3 is TGTGCCAGCAGCTTCCTCAGGGGCGGAACTGAAGCTTTCTTT.

The gene calls are TRBV27 and TRBJ2-7, with TRBD1 identical over 9 bases. J was trimmed by 2 bases and V by 0 bases; bases with no gene match: 11. This CDR3 region has 18 residues. CDR1 is MNHEY, CDR2 SMNVEV, per germline (reference sequence). As DNA, the CDR3 is TGTGCCAGCAGTTTATCTTTAAGGGCTTGGGACAGGGCCTACGAGCAGTACTTC. Amino acids: CASSLSLRAWDRAYEQYF.

This clonotype was seen a few times. The chain recombines TRBV7-2 with TRBJ2-1; 7 bases line up with TRBD1. The CDR3 runs to 14 residues. Germline CDR1 is SGHTA and CDR2 is FQGNSA. With V trimmed by 2 bases and J by 7 bases, 5 bases remained unmatched. The CDR3 DNA sequence: TGTGCCAGCAGCTTAACTGACAGGGCGAATGAGCAGTTCTTC. This gives the protein CASSLTDRANEQFF.

This clonotype was counted between two and nine times. The chain uses TRBV15 and TRBJ1-5; TRBD1 matches 7 bases. Germline assignment: CDR1 LNHNV and CDR2 YYDKDF (reference sequence). The V segment lost 1 base and the J segment 6 bases; nucleotides outside the gene matches: 6. The CDR3 covers 15 residues. CDR3 region: CATSRVEQGFQPQHF. DNA of the CDR3: TGTGCCACCAGCAGAGTTGAACAGGGGTTTCAGCCCCAGCATTTT.

V is TRBV5-5 and J is TRBJ1-2; 8 bases align to TRBD1. This CDR3 spans 13 amino acids. Germline CDR1 reads SGHKS; CDR2 reads YYEKEE (reference sequence). V trimming: 4 bases; J trimming: 8 bases; junction bases outside the gene matches: 7. The CDR3 region has the DNA TGTGCCAGCAGCCATACAGGGGGTCGAGGCTACACCTTC. This codes for CASSHTGGRGYTF.

This sequence joins TRBV15 and TRBJ1-4, with D perhaps TRBD1 (5 bases). This CDR3 has 14 residues. Germline CDR1 LNHNV, CDR2 YYDKDF (reference sequence). Trimming shortened V by 4 bases and J by 6 bases, and 12 bases separated the two germline ends. The CDR3 region is CATSTVGGDEKLFF. The CDR3 DNA sequence: TGTGCCACCAGCACCGTTGGGGGTGATGAAAAACTGTTTTTT.

This clonotype was counted ten times or more. One end of the junction does not line up with germline, which may come from a read error. The chain uses TRBV7-7 and TRBJ2-5; the match to TRBD1 covers 7 bases. The germline CDR1 and CDR2 sequences are SSHAT and FNYEAQ (reference sequence). CDR3 length: 13 residues. The CDR3 loop is CASSYRDSGTQYF. CDR3 sequence (DNA): TGTGCTAGCAGCTATCGGGACAGCGGGACCCAGTACTTC.

This clonotype is labeled medium-sized (0.01 to 0.1%). The chain carries TRBV24-1 and TRBJ2-1; D is tentatively TRBD1 or TRBD2 (5 bases each). V was shortened by 9 bases and J by 0 bases, with 17 bases between the two germline ends. Germline V gene lookup returns CDR1 KGHDR and CDR2 SFDVKD. The CDR3 covers 16 residues. The CDR3 region is CATRGRNVSSYNEQFF. The CDR3 coding sequence is TGTGCCACCCGGGGCCGGAATGTTAGCTCCTACAATGAGCAGTTCTTC.

This clonotype occurred a few times. The rearrangement uses TRBV23-1 and TRBJ2-7, with 8 nucleotides matching TRBD1. TRBV23-1 is designated an ORF whose function remains uncertain. This CDR3 has 8 amino acids. CDR3 region: CALRGPVV. The CDR3 coding sequence is TGCGCCCTCAGGGGGCCCGTAGTC.

There are many counts of this clonotype. The rearrangement links TRBV29-1 to TRBJ2-1; D may be TRBD1 or TRBD2 (5 bases each). Germline V gene data show CDR1 as SQVTM and CDR2 as ANQGSEA. CDR3 size: 15 residues. V gave up 4 bases and J gave up 5 bases, with 18 bases separating them. The CDR3 DNA is TGCAGCGTTGTGGAGTGGGACGCGAACAACAATGAGCAGTTCTTC. Its protein product is CSVVEWDANNNEQFF.

This chain connects TRBV10-3 to TRBJ1-2; D unclear. Germline V gives CDR1 ENHRY, CDR2 SYGVKD. This CDR3 region has 13 residues. V gave up 4 bases and J gave up 6 bases, with 12 bases separating them. For the CDR3, the DNA is TGTGCCATCAGTGGCCGGGGTAGCGATGGCTACACCTTC. Residues: CAISGRGSDGYTF.

DNA of the CDR3: TGTGCCACCAGCAAAGACCTTCCGTCGGGGGTGCAGTACTTC. This sequence encodes CATSKDLPSGVQYF. This sequence joins TRBV15 and TRBJ2-7; TRBD2 is a possible D gene (6 bases). The V end was cut by 4 bases, the J end by 9 bases, with 19 bases between. In germline, CDR1 is LNHNV, CDR2 YYDKDF (reference sequence). The CDR3 runs 14 residues.

Only a few counts were recorded for this clonotype. CDR3 sequence: CASSPAGGGYGYTF. The CDR3 DNA follows: TGTGCCAGCAGCCCAGCAGGGGGCGGCTATGGCTACACCTTC. The genes are TRBV7-6 and TRBJ1-2, with 8 nucleotides matching TRBD1. This CDR3 comprises 14 residues. V was clipped by 5 bases and J by 4 bases; unmatched bases: 6. Germline V gene data show CDR1 as SGHVS and CDR2 as FNYEAQ.